This T cell receptor (beta chain) comes out of a study of T cell repertoires in cytomegalovirus infection. V was shortened by 1 base and J by 6 bases, with 10 bases between the two germline ends. This CDR3 spans 14 amino acids. Points on this clonotype: Its antigen is unidentified.

TCRdb re-called the reads through MiXCR, storing one row per CDR3 protein. Among roughly 500,000 distinct CDR3 sequences, approximately 42% were seen once, and the ten largest hold around two fifths. This chain links TRBV12-3 or TRBV12-4 with TRBJ2-4; D is unclear. The sequences come from cultured PBMCs, collected from culture after CMV antigen stimulation. This clonotype was obtained from a human donor in good health (CMV status not recorded). Some clones in this sample may be carry-over from other donors' samples. The CDR3 sequence: CASSLEGPGNIQYF. In DNA, the CDR3 is TGTGCCAGCAGTTTAGAAGGGCCGGGAAACATTCAGTACTTC.